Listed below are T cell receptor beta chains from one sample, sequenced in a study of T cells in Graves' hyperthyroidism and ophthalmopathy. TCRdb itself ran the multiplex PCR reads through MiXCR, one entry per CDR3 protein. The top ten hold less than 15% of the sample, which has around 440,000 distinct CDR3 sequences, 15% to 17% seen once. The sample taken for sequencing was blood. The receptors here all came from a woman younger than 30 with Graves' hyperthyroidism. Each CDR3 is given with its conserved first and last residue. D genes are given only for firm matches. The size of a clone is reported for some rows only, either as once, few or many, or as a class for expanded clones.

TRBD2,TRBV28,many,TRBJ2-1,TGTGCCAGCAGTCGTCTAGCGGGAATGTTGGGCCACAATGAGCAGTTCTTC,CASSRLAGMLGHNEQFF
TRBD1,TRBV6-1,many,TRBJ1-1,TGTGCCAGCACCGGACAGGGTCTGACTGAAGCTTTCTTT,CASTGQGLTEAFF
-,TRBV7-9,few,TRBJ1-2,TGTGCCAGCAGCTGGACATCTGGTGATGGCTACACCTTC,CASSWTSGDGYTF
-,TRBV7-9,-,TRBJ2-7,TGTGCCAGCAGCTCGCTCTCCGGGGCCGATTACGAGCAGTACTTC,CASSSLSGADYEQYF
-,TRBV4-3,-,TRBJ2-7,TGCGCCAGCAGCCAAGAACGTGTAGGGAGCTACGAGCAGTACTTC,CASSQERVGSYEQYF
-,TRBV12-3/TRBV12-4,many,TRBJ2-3,TGTGCCAGCAGACCACCGGGGGTAACAGATACGCAGTATTTT,CASRPPGVTDTQYF
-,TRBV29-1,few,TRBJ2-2,TGCAACGTTGGGGCCAGGGGAAACACCGGGGAGCTGTTTTTT,CNVGARGNTGELFF
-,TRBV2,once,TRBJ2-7,TGTGCCAGCAGTGCGCTGAGCATCTCCTACGAGCAGTACTTC,CASSALSISYEQYF
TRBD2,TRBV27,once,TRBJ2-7,TGTGCCAGCAGTCCCGGGACTAGCGGCAACGACGAGCAGTACTTC,CASSPGTSGNDEQYF
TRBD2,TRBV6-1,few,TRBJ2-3,TGTGCCAGCAGCCCAGTACGGGGGGAATCAGATACGCAGTATTTT,CASSPVRGESDTQYF
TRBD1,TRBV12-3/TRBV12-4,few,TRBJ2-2,TGTGCCAGCAGATGGGGACAGGGAGGGCCTTTCGGGGAGCTGTTTTTT,CASRWGQGGPFGELFF
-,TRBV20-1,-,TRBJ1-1,TGCAGTGCTACTACCCGGCGGGGCCTGGGGACTGAAGCTTTCTTT,CSATTRRGLGTEAFF
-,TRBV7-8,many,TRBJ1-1,TGTGCCAGCAGCTATTACCTAGGCTTGAGGACTGAAGCTTTCTTT,CASSYYLGLRTEAFF
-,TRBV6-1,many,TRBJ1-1,TGTGCCAGCAATATCCGGAACGCTGAAGCTTTCTTT,CASNIRNAEAFF
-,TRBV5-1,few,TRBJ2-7,TGCGCCAGCAGCTTGGAAAGCGATTGGGGGAGAAGAGTCCCAAGCTCCTACGAGCAGTACTTC,CASSLESDWGRRVPSSYEQYF
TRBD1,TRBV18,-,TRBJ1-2,TGTGCCAGCTCACCCGTGACAGGGGAGTCCAACTATGGCTACACCTTC,CASSPVTGESNYGYTF
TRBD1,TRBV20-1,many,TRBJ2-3,TGCAGTGCTATAACAGGGGGCGGCACAGATACGCAGTATTTT,CSAITGGGTDTQYF
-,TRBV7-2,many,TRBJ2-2,TGTGCCAGCAGCTTAGTTTGGAAGGGGGAGCTGTTTTTT,CASSLVWKGELFF
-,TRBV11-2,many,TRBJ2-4,TGTGCCAGCAGCTTGGGGGGGGCCAGCGTTCGGAGAAACATTCAGTACTTC,CASSLGGASVRRNIQYF
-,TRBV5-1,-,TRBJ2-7,TGCGCCAGCAGCAAGAATGCACAGGGCCGGTCCTACGAGCAGTACTTC,CASSKNAQGRSYEQYF
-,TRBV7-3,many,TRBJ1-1,TGTGCCAGCAGCCAACAGGCTCACACTGAAGCTTTCTTT,CASSQQAHTEAFF
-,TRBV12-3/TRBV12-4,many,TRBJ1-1,TGTGCCAGCAGTCGATCATCAAACACTGAAGCTTTCTTT,CASSRSSNTEAFF
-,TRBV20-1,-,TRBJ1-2,TGCAGTGCTAGGGAATCATCCCGGTATGGCTACACCTTC,CSARESSRYGYTF
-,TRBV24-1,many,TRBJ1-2,TGTGCCACCAGTGATGCCAGGTCTGGGGTGAGGGGCTACACCTTC,CATSDARSGVRGYTF
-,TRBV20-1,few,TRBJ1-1,TGCAATGCTAGTGAGGGTTTTATGAACACTGAAGCTTTCTTT,CNASEGFMNTEAFF
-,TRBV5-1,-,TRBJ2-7,TGCGCCAGCAGCCCCTCCATCGGGTTGAGCTCCTACGAGCAGTACTTC,CASSPSIGLSSYEQYF
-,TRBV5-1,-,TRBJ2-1,TGTGCCAGCAGCTTAGCCCTCCTTAGCGAGAGCTCCTACGAGCAGTTCTTC,CASSLALLSESSYEQFF
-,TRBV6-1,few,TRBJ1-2,TGTGCCAGCAGTGAAGCGCCGGGGTATGGCTACACCTTC,CASSEAPGYGYTF